This T cell receptor beta chain was identified in a study of shared T cell receptors in the human thymus. Profiled with immunoSEQ multiplex PCR; TCRdb holds only in-frame clones, not every one. This table holds approximately 760,000 clones, approximately 83% found once. These data were also filed under a second study, of human thymus T cells. From that paper: Thymic samples were excised during corrective heart operations. Repertoires from thymus and blood appeared to show biased V and J gene usage.

Sequencing input: thymocytes. The source is a girl under three years old with a congenital heart defect.

The CDR3 DNA reads as TGTGCCAGCAGTTACTCGGGTCCAGGGCCAGCTGACGAGCAGTACTTC. Its protein product is CASSYSGPGPADEQYF. The J gene is TRBJ2-5, the V gene TRBV6-5; tentative D call: TRBD1 (5 bases). The J call may be mistaken, given a closer DNA end match to TRBJ2-7. From germline, CDR1 is MNHEY and CDR2 SVGAGI. The CDR3 covers 16 residues.